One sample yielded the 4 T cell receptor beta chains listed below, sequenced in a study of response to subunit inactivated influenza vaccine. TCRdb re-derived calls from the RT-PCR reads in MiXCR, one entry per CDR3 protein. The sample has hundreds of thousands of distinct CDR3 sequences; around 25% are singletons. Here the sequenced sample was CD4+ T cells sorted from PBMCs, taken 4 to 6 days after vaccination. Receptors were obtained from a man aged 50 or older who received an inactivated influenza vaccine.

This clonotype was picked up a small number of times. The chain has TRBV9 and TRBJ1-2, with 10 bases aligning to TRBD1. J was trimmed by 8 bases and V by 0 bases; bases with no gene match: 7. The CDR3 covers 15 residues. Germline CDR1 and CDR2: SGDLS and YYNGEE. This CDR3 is CASSVEGTGVLGYTF. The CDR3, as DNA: TGTGCCAGCAGCGTAGAAGGGACAGGGGTTTTAGGCTACACCTTC.

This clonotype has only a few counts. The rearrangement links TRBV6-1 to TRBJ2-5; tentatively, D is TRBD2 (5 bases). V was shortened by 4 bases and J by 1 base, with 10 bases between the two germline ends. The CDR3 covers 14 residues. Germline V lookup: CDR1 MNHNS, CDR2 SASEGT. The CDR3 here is CASSGRGSQETQYF. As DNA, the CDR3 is TGTGCCAGCAGTGGTCGGGGAAGCCAAGAGACCCAGTACTTC.

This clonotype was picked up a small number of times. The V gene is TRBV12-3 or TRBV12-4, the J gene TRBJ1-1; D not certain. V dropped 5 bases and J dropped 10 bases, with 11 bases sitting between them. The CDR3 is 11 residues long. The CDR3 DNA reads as TGTGCCAGCAGTCCATTGGACTCAGCTTTCTTT. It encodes CASSPLDSAFF.

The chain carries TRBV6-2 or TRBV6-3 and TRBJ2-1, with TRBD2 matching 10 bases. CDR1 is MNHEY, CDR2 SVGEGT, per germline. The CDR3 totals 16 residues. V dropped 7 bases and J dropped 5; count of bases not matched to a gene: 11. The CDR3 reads CASIGERLAGHNEQFF. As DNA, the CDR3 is TGTGCCAGCATCGGCGAAAGACTAGCGGGCCACAATGAGCAGTTCTTC.